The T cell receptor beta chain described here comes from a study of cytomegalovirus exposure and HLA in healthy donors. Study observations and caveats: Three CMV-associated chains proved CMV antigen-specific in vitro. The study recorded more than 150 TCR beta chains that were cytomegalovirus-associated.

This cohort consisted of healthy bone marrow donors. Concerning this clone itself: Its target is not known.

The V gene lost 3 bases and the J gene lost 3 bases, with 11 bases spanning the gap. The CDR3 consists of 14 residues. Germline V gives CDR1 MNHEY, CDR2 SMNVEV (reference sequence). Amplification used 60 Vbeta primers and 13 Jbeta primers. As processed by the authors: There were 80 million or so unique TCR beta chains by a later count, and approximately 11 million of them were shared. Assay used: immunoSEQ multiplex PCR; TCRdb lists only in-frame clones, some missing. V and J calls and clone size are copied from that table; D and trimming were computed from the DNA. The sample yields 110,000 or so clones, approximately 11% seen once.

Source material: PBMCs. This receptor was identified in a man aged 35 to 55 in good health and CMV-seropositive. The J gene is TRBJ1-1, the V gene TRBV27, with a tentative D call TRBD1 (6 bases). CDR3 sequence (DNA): TGTGCCAGCAGTTTGAACAGGGTTGACACTGAAGCTTTCTTT. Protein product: CASSLNRVDTEAFF.